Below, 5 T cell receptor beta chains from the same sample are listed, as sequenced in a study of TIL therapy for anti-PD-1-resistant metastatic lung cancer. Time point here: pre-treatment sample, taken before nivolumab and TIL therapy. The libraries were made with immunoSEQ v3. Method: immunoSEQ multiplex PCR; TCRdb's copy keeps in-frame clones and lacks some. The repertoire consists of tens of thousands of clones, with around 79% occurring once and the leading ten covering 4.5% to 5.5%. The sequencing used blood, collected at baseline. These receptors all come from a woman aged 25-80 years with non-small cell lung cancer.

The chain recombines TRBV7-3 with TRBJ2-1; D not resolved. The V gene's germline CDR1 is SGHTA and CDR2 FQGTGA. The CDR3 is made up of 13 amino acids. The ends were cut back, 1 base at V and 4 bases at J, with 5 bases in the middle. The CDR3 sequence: CASSLMGYNEQFF. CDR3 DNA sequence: TGTGCCAGCAGCTTAATGGGGTACAATGAGCAGTTCTTC.

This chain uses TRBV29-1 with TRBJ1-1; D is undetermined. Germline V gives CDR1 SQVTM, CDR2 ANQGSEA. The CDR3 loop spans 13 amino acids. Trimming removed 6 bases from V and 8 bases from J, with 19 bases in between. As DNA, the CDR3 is TGCAGCGTCTTGCGGGCCTCCGGGTTAGAAGCTTTCTTT. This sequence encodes CSVLRASGLEAFF.

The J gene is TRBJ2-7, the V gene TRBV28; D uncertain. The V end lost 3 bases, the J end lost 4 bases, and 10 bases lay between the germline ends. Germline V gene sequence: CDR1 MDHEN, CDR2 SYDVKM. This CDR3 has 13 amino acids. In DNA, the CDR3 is TGTGCCAGCAGTTTTGTGTACGAGTACGAGCAGTACTTC. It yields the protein CASSFVYEYEQYF.

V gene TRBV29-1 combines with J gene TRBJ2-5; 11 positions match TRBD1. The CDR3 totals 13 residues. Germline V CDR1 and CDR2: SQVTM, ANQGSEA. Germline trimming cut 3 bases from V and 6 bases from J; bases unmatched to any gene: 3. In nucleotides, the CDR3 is TGCAGCGTTGAGGGACAGGGGGGAAAGACCCAGTACTTC. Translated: CSVEGQGGKTQYF.

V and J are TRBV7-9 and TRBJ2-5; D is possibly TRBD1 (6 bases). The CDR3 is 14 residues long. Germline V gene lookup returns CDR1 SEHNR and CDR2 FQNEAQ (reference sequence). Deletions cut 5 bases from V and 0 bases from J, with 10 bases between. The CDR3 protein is CASSLDSYQETQYF. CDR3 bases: TGTGCCAGCAGCCTGGACAGCTACCAAGAGACCCAGTACTTC.